The 19 T cell receptor beta chains below come from one sample, sequenced in a study of blood T cells in healthy people across ages. With a J-beta primer mix and a sample-barcoded 5' primer, a second PCR ran about 6 to 11 cycles. One entry per CDR3 protein results from TCRdb running MiXCR on the 5' RACE reads. The sample has about 800,000 distinct CDR3 sequences; 20% to 25% are singletons. The data were also submitted as part of a second study, on T cells of mothers and their children.

Material for sequencing was blood. These receptor sequences come from a boy between 10 and 17 years old in good health.

The chain combines TRBV6-1 with TRBJ2-5; D remains ambiguous. The DNA end lines up better with TRBJ2-1; the J call may be wrong. The CDR3 extends over 17 amino acids. CDR1 and CDR2 from the germline V gene are MNHNS and SASEGT. Here the CDR3 DNA reads TGTGCCAGCAGCTCTACCTGGACGGATTATCTGAAGTTGGAGCAGTTCTTC. This gives the protein CASSSTWTDYLKLEQFF.

This clonotype came up a few times. The V call is TRBV27, the J call TRBJ1-2; weak D call: TRBD1 (6 bases). Trimming pared 3 bases from V and 7 bases from J, leaving 12 bases between. Germline lookup yields CDR1 MNHEY and CDR2 SMNVEV (reference sequence). The length of the CDR3 is 13 residues. The CDR3 sequence: CASSFPGASGYTF. The DNA of the CDR3 is TGTGCCAGCAGTTTCCCAGGGGCGTCTGGCTACACCTTC.

The chain combines TRBV4-1 with TRBJ2-3, with 12 bases identical to TRBD2. From germline, CDR1 is MGHRA and CDR2 YSYEKL. The CDR3 runs 19 residues. Trimming removed 4 bases from V and 2 bases from J; junction bases left unmatched: 13. CDR3 in amino acids: CASSLRLAGAPFFTDTQYF. In DNA form, the CDR3 reads TGCGCCAGCAGCCTACGACTAGCGGGAGCCCCTTTTTTCACAGATACGCAGTATTTT.

This clonotype was counted only a few times. The J gene is TRBJ1-2, the V gene TRBV29-1, with 8 nucleotides matching TRBD1. Germline lookup yields CDR1 SQVTM and CDR2 ANQGSEA. With 1 base clipped from V and 1 base from J, the junction kept 11 bases outside the gene matches. The CDR3 extends over 17 amino acids. CDR3 sequence: CSVEGGGTGTFNYGYTF. The CDR3 bases are TGCAGCGTTGAAGGTGGAGGGACAGGAACGTTTAACTATGGCTACACCTTC. Looking up the rest from reference TRBV29-1 and TRBJ1-2 gives the full variable domain: SAVISQKPSRDICQRGTSLTIQCQVDSQVTMMFWYRQQPGQSLTLIATANQGSEATYESGFVIDKFPISRPNLTFSTLTVSNMSPEDSSIYLCSVEGGGTGTFNYGYTFGSGTRLTVV.

This clonotype was counted once. The J gene is TRBJ2-7, the V gene TRBV7-9; 8 bases are a match to TRBD1. V was pared by 4 bases and J by 2 bases, with 10 bases of the junction left unmatched. This CDR3 is 16 amino acids long. Germline V lookup: CDR1 SEHNR, CDR2 FQNEAQ (reference sequence). The CDR3 coding sequence is TGTGCCAGCAGCTCTACAGGGGGTACGTGGGCCTACGAGCAGTACTTC. Amino acids: CASSSTGGTWAYEQYF.

The chain links TRBV28 to TRBJ2-7; 7 positions match TRBD1. Germline V gene data show CDR1 as MDHEN and CDR2 as SYDVKM. CDR3 length: 14 amino acids. Trimming removed 5 bases from V and 5 bases from J; junction bases left unmatched: 9. The CDR3 protein is CASSAYGQVDEQYF. In nucleotides, the CDR3 is TGTGCCAGCAGTGCCTATGGACAGGTTGACGAGCAGTACTTC.

The CDR3 loop reads CSVGGGASNTEAFF. The CDR3 bases are TGCAGCGTGGGCGGAGGGGCGTCGAACACTGAAGCTTTCTTT. The V call is TRBV29-1, the J call TRBJ1-1; a weak D match, TRBD1 (5 bases). The CDR3 spans 14 residues. Trimming shortened V by 6 bases and J by 1 base, and 15 bases separated the two germline ends. Germline V gene lookup returns CDR1 SQVTM and CDR2 ANQGSEA.

This sequence joins TRBV12-3 or TRBV12-4 and TRBJ2-4; D is unclear. V lost 1 base, J lost 7 bases, and 8 bases lay in between. The CDR3 runs 13 residues. CDR3 nucleotides: TGTGCCAGCAGTTTAGAGATGTGGAACATTCAGTACTTC. Protein sequence: CASSLEMWNIQYF.

This clonotype has just a few counts. The rearrangement joins TRBV6-4 to TRBJ2-3; 8 bases align to TRBD2. CDR3 length: 15 amino acids. The germline V gene has CDR1 MRHNA and CDR2 SNTAGT. After removal of 8 bases from V and 3 bases from J, the junction contained 10 bases not matched to a gene. The CDR3 protein is CASSESGSGTDTQYF. The CDR3 DNA follows: TGTGCCAGCTCGGAGAGCGGGAGTGGAACAGATACGCAGTATTTT.

The rearrangement links TRBV28 to TRBJ2-4, with 9 bases lining up with TRBD1. J was trimmed by 2 bases and V by 5 bases; bases with no gene match: 16. This CDR3 contains 19 residues. Germline V gene data show CDR1 as MDHEN and CDR2 as SYDVKM. CDR3 residues: CASSLDRYRGRETKNIQYF. CDR3 sequence (DNA): TGTGCCAGCAGTCTAGATAGATACAGGGGGCGTGAAACCAAAAACATTCAGTACTTC.

This clonotype was seen only a few times. CDR3 residues: CATRGTSGITDTQYF. The CDR3 DNA reads TGTGCCACCAGAGGGACTAGCGGGATAACAGATACGCAGTATTTT. V usage is TRBV2 and J usage is TRBJ2-3; 13 bases map to TRBD2. In germline, CDR1 is SNHLY, CDR2 FYNNEI. This CDR3 has 15 residues. The V segment lost 10 bases and the J segment 3 bases; nucleotides outside the gene matches: 7.

This chain links TRBV3-1 with TRBJ2-7; D remains ambiguous. V was clipped by 1 base and J by 4 bases, with 14 bases between them. The CDR3 contains 15 residues. Germline lookup yields CDR1 LGHDT and CDR2 YNNKEL (reference sequence). CDR3 region: CASSQVVQDVYEQYF. In DNA, the CDR3 is TGTGCCAGCAGCCAAGTGGTGCAGGATGTTTACGAGCAGTACTTC.

The V and J genes are TRBV6-2 or TRBV6-3 and TRBJ2-7; no clear D gene. CDR1 is MNHEY, CDR2 SVGEGT, per germline. The CDR3 has 14 amino acids. Trimming shortened V by 2 bases and J by 4 bases, and 12 bases separated the two germline ends. The CDR3 reads CASSYGLVLYEQYF. In DNA form, the CDR3 reads TGTGCCAGCAGTTACGGCCTTGTGTTATACGAGCAGTACTTC.

In its sample, this clonotype was seen a few times. The rearrangement links TRBV27 to TRBJ2-2; D unclear. The CDR3 has 14 amino acids. Germline CDR1 reads MNHEY; CDR2 reads SMNVEV (reference sequence). Trimming removed 3 bases from V and 0 bases from J, with 5 bases in between. The CDR3 is CASSFLANTGELFF. CDR3 coding DNA: TGTGCCAGCAGTTTTTTGGCGAACACCGGGGAGCTGTTTTTT.

This clonotype was observed a handful of times. The rearrangement links TRBV27 to TRBJ2-5, with 7 bases fitting TRBD2. The J call is uncertain, as TRBJ2-7 better fits the DNA end. The germline V gene encodes CDR1 MNHEY and CDR2 SMNVEV (reference sequence). This CDR3 contains 15 residues. This chain's CDR3 is CASRPLTSTTYEQYF. Written as DNA, the CDR3 is TGTGCCAGCAGGCCTCTGACTAGCACTACCTACGAGCAGTACTTC.

The rearrangement joins TRBV3-1 to TRBJ1-3; 7 nucleotides line up with TRBD1. Per the germline V gene, CDR1 is LGHDT and CDR2 is YNNKEL (reference sequence). Trimming at V came to 4 bases and at J to 5 bases, leaving 11 bases not matched to a gene. The CDR3 is 16 residues long. The CDR3 nucleotides read TGTGCCAGCAGCCCCGGGGGACAGAGGCACCGAAACACCATATATTTT. Protein product: CASSPGGQRHRNTIYF.

This clonotype showed up just a few times. The chain joins TRBV20-1 to TRBJ1-5; unclear D gene. The CDR3 has 16 residues. V was trimmed by 0 bases and J by 1 base, leaving 13 bases between them. Germline-derived CDR1 and CDR2 are DFQATT and SNEGSKA (reference sequence). The CDR3 spells CSARDWGKGSNQPQHF. For the CDR3, the DNA is TGCAGTGCTAGAGATTGGGGAAAGGGAAGCAATCAGCCCCAGCATTTT.

Only a few counts were recorded for this clonotype. This rearrangement joins TRBV12-3 or TRBV12-4 to TRBJ2-6; weak D call: TRBD1 (6 bases). Deletions cut 7 bases from V and 2 bases from J, with 9 bases between. This CDR3 contains 14 residues. CDR3 residues: CASTQGPGANVLTF. In DNA, the CDR3 is TGTGCCAGCACCCAGGGGCCTGGGGCCAACGTCCTGACTTTC.

The chain joins TRBV9 to TRBJ2-3; possible D gene TRBD2, 6 bases. CDR3 length equals 16 residues. The V end lost 0 bases, the J end lost 1 base, and 12 bases lay between the germline ends. Germline assignment: CDR1 SGDLS and CDR2 YYNGEE. CDR3 in DNA: TGTGCCAGCAGCGTAGCCCCGCGGGATGGCACAGATACGCAGTATTTT. It encodes CASSVAPRDGTDTQYF.